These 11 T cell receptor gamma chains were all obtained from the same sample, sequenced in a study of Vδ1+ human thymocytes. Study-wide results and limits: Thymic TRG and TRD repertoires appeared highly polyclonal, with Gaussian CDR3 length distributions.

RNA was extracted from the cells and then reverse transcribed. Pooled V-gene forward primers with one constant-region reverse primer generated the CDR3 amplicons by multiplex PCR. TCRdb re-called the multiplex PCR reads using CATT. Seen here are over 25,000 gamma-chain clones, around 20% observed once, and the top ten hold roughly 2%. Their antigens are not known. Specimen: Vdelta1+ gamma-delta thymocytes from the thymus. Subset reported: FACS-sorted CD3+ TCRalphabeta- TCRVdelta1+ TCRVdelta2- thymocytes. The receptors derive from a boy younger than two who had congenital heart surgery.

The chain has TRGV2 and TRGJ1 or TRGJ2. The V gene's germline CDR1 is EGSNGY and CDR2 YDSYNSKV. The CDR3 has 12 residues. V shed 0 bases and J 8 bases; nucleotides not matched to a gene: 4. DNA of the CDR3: TGTGCCACCTGGGACGGGATGGATAAGAAACTCTTT. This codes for CATWDGMDKKLF.

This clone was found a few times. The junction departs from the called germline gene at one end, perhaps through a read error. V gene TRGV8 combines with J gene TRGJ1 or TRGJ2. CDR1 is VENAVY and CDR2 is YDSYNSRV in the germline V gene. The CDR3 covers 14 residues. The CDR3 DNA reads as TGTGCCGCCTGGGATAAGTGGAATTATTATAAGAAACTCTTT. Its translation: CAAWDKWNYYKKLF.

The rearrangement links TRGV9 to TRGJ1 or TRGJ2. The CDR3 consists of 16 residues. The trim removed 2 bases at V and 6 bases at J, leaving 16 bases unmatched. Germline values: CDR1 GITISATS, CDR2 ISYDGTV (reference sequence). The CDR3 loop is CALWEASQDLGYKKLF. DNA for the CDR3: TGTGCCTTGTGGGAGGCCTCTCAGGATTTAGGTTATAAGAAACTCTTT.

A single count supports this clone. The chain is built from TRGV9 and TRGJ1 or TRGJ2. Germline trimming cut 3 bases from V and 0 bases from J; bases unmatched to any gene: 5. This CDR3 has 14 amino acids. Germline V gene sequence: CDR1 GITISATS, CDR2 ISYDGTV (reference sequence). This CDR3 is CALWEFLNYYKKLF. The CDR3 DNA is TGTGCCTTGTGGGAGTTCCTGAATTATTATAAGAAACTCTTT.

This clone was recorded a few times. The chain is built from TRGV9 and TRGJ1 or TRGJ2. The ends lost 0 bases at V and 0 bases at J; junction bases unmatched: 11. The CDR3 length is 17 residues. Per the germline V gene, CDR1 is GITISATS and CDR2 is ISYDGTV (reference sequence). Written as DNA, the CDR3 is TGTGCCTTGTGGGAGGTGCAGTTGGGCCTGAATTATTATAAGAAACTCTTT. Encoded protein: CALWEVQLGLNYYKKLF.

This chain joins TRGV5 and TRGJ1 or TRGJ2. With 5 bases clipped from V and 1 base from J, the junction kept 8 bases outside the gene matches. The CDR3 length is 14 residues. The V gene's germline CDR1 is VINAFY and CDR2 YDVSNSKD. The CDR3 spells CATWAYLNYYKKLF. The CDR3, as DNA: TGTGCCACCTGGGCTTACCTCAATTATTATAAGAAACTCTTT.

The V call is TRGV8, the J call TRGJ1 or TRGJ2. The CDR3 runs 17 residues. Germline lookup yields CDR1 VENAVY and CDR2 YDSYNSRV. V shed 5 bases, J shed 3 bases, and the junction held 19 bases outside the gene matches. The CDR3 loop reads CATWARRPHTGYYKKLF. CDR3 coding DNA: TGTGCCACCTGGGCCCGGCGGCCCCACACGGGTTATTATAAGAAACTCTTT.

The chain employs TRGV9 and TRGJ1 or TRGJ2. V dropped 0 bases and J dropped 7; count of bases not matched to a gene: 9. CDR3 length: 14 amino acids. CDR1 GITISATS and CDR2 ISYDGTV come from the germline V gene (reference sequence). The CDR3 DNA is TGTGCCTTGTGGGAGGTGCTCCATGAGTATAAGAAACTCTTT. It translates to CALWEVLHEYKKLF.

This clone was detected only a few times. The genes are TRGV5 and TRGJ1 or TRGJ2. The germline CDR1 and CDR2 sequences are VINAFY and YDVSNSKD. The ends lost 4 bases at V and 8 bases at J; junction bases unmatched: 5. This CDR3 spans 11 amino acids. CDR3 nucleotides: TGTGCCACCTGGGAGCTTCATAAGAAACTCTTT. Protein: CATWELHKKLF.

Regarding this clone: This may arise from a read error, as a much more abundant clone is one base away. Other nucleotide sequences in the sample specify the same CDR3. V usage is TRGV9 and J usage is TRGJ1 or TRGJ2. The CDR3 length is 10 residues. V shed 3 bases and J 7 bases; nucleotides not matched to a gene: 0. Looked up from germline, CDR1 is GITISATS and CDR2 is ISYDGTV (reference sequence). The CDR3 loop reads CALWEYKKLF. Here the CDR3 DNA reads TGTGCCTTGTGGGAGTATAAGAAACTCTTT.

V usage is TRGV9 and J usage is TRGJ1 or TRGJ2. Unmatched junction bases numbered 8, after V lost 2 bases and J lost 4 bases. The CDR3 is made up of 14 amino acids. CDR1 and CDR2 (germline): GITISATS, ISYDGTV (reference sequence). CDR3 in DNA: TGTGCCTTGTGGGAGGATTCGAAATATTATAAGAAACTCTTT. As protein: CALWEDSKYYKKLF.